This TCR beta chain was identified in a study of STAT3 mutations in large granular lymphocyte leukemia. Study-level information: Canonical activating STAT3 mutations were detected in roughly half of the longitudinally sequenced T-LGLL patients.

As regards this clone: Its target is unknown.

Study results and caveats: In T-cell large granular lymphocyte leukemia, about half of patients showed multiple immunodominant subclonotypes. In some patients, a small highly pathogenic clone possibly went undetected.

Repertoires were generated with immunoSEQ multiplex PCR, while TCRdb's copy carries only in-frame clones and drops some. The sample carries approximately 4,000 clones, about two fifths recorded once. The CDR3 runs to 12 residues. Trimming removed 6 bases at V and 5 bases at J, with 8 bases between. Germline CDR1 KGHSH, CDR2 LQKENI. Sequencing was carried out using peripheral blood mononuclear cells. The chain couples TRBV18 to TRBJ1-5, with a possible D match to TRBD1 (5 bases). The origin of this receptor is a man in his sixties with T-cell large granular lymphocyte leukemia. Some clones in this sample may be carry-over from other donors' samples. The CDR3 region has the DNA TGTGCCAGCTCTGGGGACGATCAGCCCCAGCATTTT. It codes for CASSGDDQPQHF.